Following are 14 T cell receptor beta chains from one sample sequenced in a study of blood T cell repertoires in COVID-19. Sequencing used immunoSEQ multiplex PCR; TCRdb keeps in-frame clones, though not all of them. The repertoire holds about 43,000 clones, roughly 87% seen once, with approximately 15% in the top ten. The sample comprised peripheral blood. The receptors derive from a man aged 60 to 69 with active COVID-19.

The genes are TRBV2 and TRBJ2-5; TRBD2 matches at 7 bases. The V gene's germline CDR1 is SNHLY and CDR2 FYNNEI. V lost 2 bases to trimming and J lost 5 bases; unmatched junction nucleotides: 5. This CDR3 has 14 amino acids. The CDR3 reads CASSERAGSETQYF. As DNA, the CDR3 is TGTGCCAGCAGTGAAAGAGCGGGGAGTGAGACCCAGTACTTC.

The CDR3 DNA follows: TGTGCCAGCAGCTTGGTTTCGGGGGGAGAGACCCAGTACTTC. Translation: CASSLVSGGETQYF. The V gene is TRBV5-6, the J gene TRBJ2-5; TRBD2 matches at 7 bases. The CDR3 runs 14 residues. The V segment lost 0 bases and the J segment 4 bases; nucleotides outside the gene matches: 3. CDR1 and CDR2 from the germline V gene are SGHDT and YYEEEE.

The chain combines TRBV24-1 with TRBJ1-2; no reliable D call. The CDR3 is made up of 16 amino acids. The V end was cut by 2 bases, the J end by 0 bases, with 12 bases between. Germline V gene data show CDR1 as KGHDR and CDR2 as SFDVKD. Here the CDR3 reads CATSDSTADSNYGYTF. The CDR3 DNA sequence: TGTGCCACCAGTGATTCCACGGCGGATTCTAACTATGGCTACACCTTC.

V is TRBV24-1 and J is TRBJ2-1, with D perhaps TRBD2 (6 bases). The germline CDR1 and CDR2 sequences are KGHDR and SFDVKD. V lost 7 bases to trimming and J lost 6 bases, with 18 bases between them. The CDR3 is 15 amino acids. CDR3 sequence: CATSPTAGRSNEQFF. The CDR3 DNA follows: TGTGCCACCAGCCCAACAGCGGGCAGGTCCAATGAGCAGTTCTTC.

This clone appeared a single time. The DNA for the CDR3 is TGTGCCAGCAGCCCGGGACAGGGGATGATCTACGAGCAGTACTTC. It codes for CASSPGQGMIYEQYF. The chain recombines TRBV7-2 with TRBJ2-7; 10 nucleotides line up with TRBD1. V lost 5 bases, J lost 3 bases, and 7 bases stayed unmatched. The germline V gene has CDR1 SGHTA and CDR2 FQGNSA. This CDR3 region has 15 residues.

V usage is TRBV7-2 and J usage is TRBJ1-5, with 7 bases identical to TRBD1. Germline V CDR1 and CDR2: SGHTA, FQGNSA. The CDR3 runs to 15 residues. The V gene end was trimmed by 5 bases and the J gene end by 3 bases; junction bases not matched to a gene: 7. CDR3 nucleotides: TGTGCCAGCAGCCACCGACAGGGTCCCAATCAGCCCCAGCATTTT. This encodes CASSHRQGPNQPQHF.

V usage is TRBV5-1 and J usage is TRBJ2-1, with 12 bases fitting TRBD2. Per the germline V gene, CDR1 is SGHRS and CDR2 is YFSETQ. V was pared by 0 bases and J by 2 bases, with 9 bases of the junction left unmatched. The CDR3 sequence is 19 residues long. The CDR3 DNA follows: TGCGCCAGCAGCTTGGCCGTACTGACTAGCGGGAGTGCCTACAATGAGCAGTTCTTC. Amino acids: CASSLAVLTSGSAYNEQFF.

This chain uses TRBV15 with TRBJ1-1; no definite D call. The ends were cut back, 0 bases at V and 6 bases at J, with 14 bases in the middle. CDR1 is LNHNV, CDR2 YYDKDF, per germline (reference sequence). The CDR3 totals 15 residues. The CDR3 spells CATSREGRGGAEAFF. The CDR3 nucleotides read TGTGCCACCAGCAGAGAGGGCCGAGGCGGGGCTGAAGCTTTCTTT.

The rearrangement links TRBV19 to TRBJ2-6; D is undetermined. Trimming took off 5 bases at V and 0 bases at J, with 14 bases between the two ends. Germline CDR1 reads LNHDA; CDR2 reads SQIVND (reference sequence). This CDR3 comprises 17 residues. CDR3 region: CASSPLLTGSGANVLTF. CDR3 DNA: TGTGCCAGTAGTCCCCTCTTGACGGGCTCTGGGGCCAACGTCCTGACTTTC.

The CDR3 DNA follows: TGCGCCAGCAGCACGACGGGACTATCCTTTAATGAGCAGTTCTTC. It specifies CASSTTGLSFNEQFF. This rearrangement joins TRBV4-1 to TRBJ2-1, with 7 positions matching TRBD2. The CDR3 loop spans 15 amino acids. The ends lost 5 bases at V and 7 bases at J; junction bases unmatched: 11. Germline loops: CDR1 MGHRA, CDR2 YSYEKL.

The V and J genes are TRBV19 and TRBJ1-2; 10 nucleotides match TRBD1. Germline CDR1 and CDR2: LNHDA and SQIVND (reference sequence). The trim removed 7 bases at V and 4 bases at J, leaving 12 bases unmatched. This CDR3 has 16 amino acids. The CDR3 loop is CASTPSGTGVTYGYTF. For the CDR3, the DNA is TGTGCCAGTACCCCGAGCGGGACAGGGGTCACCTATGGCTACACCTTC.

V and J are TRBV7-8 and TRBJ2-2; weak D call: TRBD1 (6 bases). Trimming cost V 2 bases and J 7 bases, with 11 bases left between them. The CDR3 is 14 residues long. The germline V gene has CDR1 SGHVS and CDR2 FQNEAQ. CDR3 region: CASSLNRADGELFF. In nucleotides, the CDR3 is TGTGCCAGCAGCTTAAACAGGGCGGACGGGGAGCTGTTTTTT.

The chain couples TRBV28 to TRBJ2-1; D is perhaps TRBD1 (7 bases). V was shortened by 6 bases and J by 7 bases, with 13 bases between the two germline ends. Germline CDR1 reads MDHEN; CDR2 reads SYDVKM. CDR3 length: 13 residues. The CDR3 DNA follows: TGTGCCAGCAGCCCAGGGGGGTGGAATGAGCAGTTCTTC. Translation gives CASSPGGWNEQFF.

The chain has TRBV2 and TRBJ2-7; D is uncertain. Trimming took off 3 bases at V and 7 bases at J, with 7 bases between the two ends. This CDR3 contains 11 residues. Germline V gene sequence: CDR1 SNHLY, CDR2 FYNNEI. The CDR3 sequence is CASSDWQEQYF. The CDR3 DNA is TGTGCCAGCAGTGACTGGCAGGAGCAGTACTTC.